This T cell receptor (beta chain) was profiled in a study of regulatory T cells in long-lasting Graves disease. The CDR3 runs to 12 residues. Germline lookup yields CDR1 SQVTM and CDR2 ANQGSEA. V was clipped by 6 bases and J by 0 bases, with 8 bases between them. Of note for this clonotype: Its antigen is as yet unknown.

As for time point: persistent/refractory GD, antithyroid drugs over 5 years with positive TRAb. RNA from PBMCs was the source of the TCR library. General study findings and limits: Under persistent disease, TRBV28, TRBJ1-2 and TRBJ2-5 were used preferentially.

Combining iRepertoire HTBI primers with Arm-PCR of CDR3 regions, the authors built TCR beta libraries. TCRdb reprocessed the multiplex PCR reads with MiXCR, giving one entry per CDR3 protein. This table has roughly 500,000 distinct CDR3 sequences, about 20% appearing once. This receptor was taken from a female donor with Graves disease. Sequenced material: peripheral blood mononuclear cells (PBMCs), taken when the disease was refractory, from a patient treated with antithyroid drugs. The V and J genes are TRBV29-1 and TRBJ1-1, with D unresolved. The CDR3 protein is CSVSDLNTEAFF. The DNA for the CDR3 is TGCAGCGTCAGTGACCTGAACACTGAAGCTTTCTTT.